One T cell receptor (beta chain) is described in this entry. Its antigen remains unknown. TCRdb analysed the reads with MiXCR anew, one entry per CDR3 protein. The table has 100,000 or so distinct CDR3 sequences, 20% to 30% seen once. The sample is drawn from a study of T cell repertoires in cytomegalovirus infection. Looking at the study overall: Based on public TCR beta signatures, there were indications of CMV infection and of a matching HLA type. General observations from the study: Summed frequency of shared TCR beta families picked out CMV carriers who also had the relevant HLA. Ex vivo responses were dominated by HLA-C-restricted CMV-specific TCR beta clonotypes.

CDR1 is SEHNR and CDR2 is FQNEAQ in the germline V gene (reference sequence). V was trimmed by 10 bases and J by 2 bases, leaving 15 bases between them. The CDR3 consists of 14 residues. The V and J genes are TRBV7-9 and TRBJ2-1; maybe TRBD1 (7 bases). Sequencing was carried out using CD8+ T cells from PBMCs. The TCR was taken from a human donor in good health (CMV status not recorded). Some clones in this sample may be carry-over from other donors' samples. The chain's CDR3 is CAITGGGAYNEQFF. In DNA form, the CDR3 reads TGTGCCATCACAGGAGGGGGCGCCTACAATGAGCAGTTCTTC.